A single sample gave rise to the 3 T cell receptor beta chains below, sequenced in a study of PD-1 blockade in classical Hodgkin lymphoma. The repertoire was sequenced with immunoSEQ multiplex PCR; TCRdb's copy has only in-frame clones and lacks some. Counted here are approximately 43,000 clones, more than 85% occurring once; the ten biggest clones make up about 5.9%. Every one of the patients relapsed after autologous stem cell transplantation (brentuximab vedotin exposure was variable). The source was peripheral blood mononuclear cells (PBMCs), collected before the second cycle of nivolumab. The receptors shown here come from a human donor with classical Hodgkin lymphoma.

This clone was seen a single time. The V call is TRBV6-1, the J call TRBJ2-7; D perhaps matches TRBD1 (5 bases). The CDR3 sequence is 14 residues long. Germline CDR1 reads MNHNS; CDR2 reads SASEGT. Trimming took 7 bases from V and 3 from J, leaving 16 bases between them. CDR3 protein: CASISLETGYEQYF. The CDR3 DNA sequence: TGTGCCAGCATCTCCTTAGAAACAGGCTACGAGCAGTACTTC.

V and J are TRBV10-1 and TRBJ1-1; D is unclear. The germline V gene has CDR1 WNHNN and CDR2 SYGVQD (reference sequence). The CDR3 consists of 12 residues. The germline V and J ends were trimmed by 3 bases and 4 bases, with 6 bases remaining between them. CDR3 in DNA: TGCGCCAGCAGTGACCCCAGCACTGAAGCTTTCTTT. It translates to CASSDPSTEAFF.

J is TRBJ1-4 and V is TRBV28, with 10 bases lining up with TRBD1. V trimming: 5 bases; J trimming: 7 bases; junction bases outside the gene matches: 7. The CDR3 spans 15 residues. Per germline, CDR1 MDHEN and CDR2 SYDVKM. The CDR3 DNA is TGTGCCAGCAGTGTAACCGGGACAGGGGTTGAAAAACTGTTTTTT. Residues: CASSVTGTGVEKLFF.